This T cell receptor (beta chain) appears in the sequencing data of a study of control samples from healthy donors and cancer patients. Assay: immunoSEQ multiplex PCR; the TCRdb copy retains only in-frame clones and omits some. The sample yields 150,000 to 160,000 clones, around 95% seen once. This sequence originates from a man in his forties in good health. The sequenced material came from blood.

The CDR3 here is CASTKTGTLEQYF. The CDR3 DNA is TGTGCCAGCACCAAAACCGGGACCCTCGAGCAGTACTTC. This sequence joins TRBV6-5 and TRBJ2-7, with D perhaps TRBD1 or TRBD2 (5 bases each). There are 13 residues in the CDR3. V lost 7 bases and J lost 6, with 16 bases in between. Germline CDR1 is MNHEY and CDR2 is SVGAGI.